A selection of T cell receptor beta chains follows, all from one sample in a study of T cells in Graves' hyperthyroidism and ophthalmopathy. One entry per CDR3 protein, called by TCRdb with MiXCR from the multiplex PCR reads. The sample contains 550,000 to 600,000 distinct CDR3 sequences, over 12% of which appear only once. Sequenced: blood. The receptors stem from a woman aged 18 to 35 with Graves' ophthalmopathy. The CDR3 runs from the conserved cysteine through the conserved F or W. A D gene is named only where the DNA matches it firmly. Only part of the rows carry a size: once, few, many, or a class if the clone is expanded.

V gene	D gene	J gene	clone size	CDR3 length	CDR3 DNA	CDR3 protein
TRBV20-1	TRBD2	TRBJ2-7	many	16	TGCAGTGCTTTCGGGACTAGCGGGAGGGCCAGCTACGAGCAGTACTTC	CSAFGTSGRASYEQYF
TRBV28	.	TRBJ2-2	many	12	TGTGCCAGCACACCCCCCCCCGGGGAGCTGTTTTTT	CASTPPPGELFF
TRBV28	TRBD1	TRBJ1-2	few	17	TGTGCCAGCAGTCCTCTGTACAGGGGGCGGGGGGCCTATGGCTACACCTTC	CASSPLYRGRGAYGYTF
TRBV27	TRBD2	TRBJ2-1	many	15	TGTGCCAGCACCCCCGGGGGGGCAAGATACAATGAGCAGTTCTTC	CASTPGGARYNEQFF
TRBV7-8	.	TRBJ1-1	many	12	TGTGCCAGCAGCCCCTCACCCACTGAAGCTTTCTTT	CASSPSPTEAFF
TRBV20-1	TRBD2	TRBJ2-3	.	15	TGCAGTGCCAGTGCACTAGCGACTAGCACAGATACGCAGTATTTT	CSASALATSTDTQYF
TRBV18	TRBD1	TRBJ1-5	few	19	TGTGCCAGCTCACTCGGGTCGGCGCAGACAGGGATCAGCAATCAGCCCCAGCATTTT	CASSLGSAQTGISNQPQHF
TRBV6-2/TRBV6-3	TRBD1	TRBJ2-5	.	16	TGTGCCAGCAGTTACCCTACCGGGACAGGACAAGAGACCCAGTACTTC	CASSYPTGTGQETQYF
TRBV18	TRBD1	TRBJ1-2	many	14	TGTGCCAGCTCTCCGTTGGGACAGGGGGAAGGCTACACCTTC	CASSPLGQGEGYTF
TRBV4-3	.	TRBJ1-6	few	15	TGCGCCAGCAGCCAAGAAGGGGTATCTAATTCACCCCTCCACTTT	CASSQEGVSNSPLHF
TRBV20-1	TRBD2	TRBJ2-1	many	16	TGCAGTGCCGATAAAGGACTAGCGGGGGCCTCCGATGAGCAGTTCTTC	CSADKGLAGASDEQFF
TRBV12-3/TRBV12-4	.	TRBJ2-7	many	14	TGTGCCAGCAGTTTAGTCCAGGACTTTGGCGAGCAGTACTTC	CASSLVQDFGEQYF
TRBV5-4	TRBD2	TRBJ2-6	.	18	TGTGCCAGCAGCCCCGAGGGAGGGGTCTTAACTGGGGCCAACGTCCTGACTTTC	CASSPEGGVLTGANVLTF
TRBV2	.	TRBJ1-1	many	14	TGTGCCAATATAGGCGGGGGAGTGAACACTGAAGCTTTCTTT	CANIGGGVNTEAFF
TRBV6-1	TRBD2	TRBJ2-7	.	16	TGTGCCAGCATCGGCGCCGGGACTAGCTTCCCCTACGAGCAGTACTTC	CASIGAGTSFPYEQYF
TRBV11-1	TRBD1	TRBJ1-1	many	15	TGTGCCAGCAGCTTCAGGACAGGGGTGAACACTGAAGCTTTCTTT	CASSFRTGVNTEAFF
TRBV24-1	TRBD1	TRBJ2-5	.	18	TGTGCCACCAGTGACCCAACTCATGACAGGGGGCGCTTGCAGACCCAGTACTTC	CATSDPTHDRGRLQTQYF
TRBV29-1	.	TRBJ2-7	.	13	TGCAGCGTTGAATCGTTTAACATCCCCGAGCAGTACTTC	CSVESFNIPEQYF
TRBV2	.	TRBJ2-7	many	12	TGTGCCAGCAGTATACAGAGCTACGAGCAGTACTTC	CASSIQSYEQYF
TRBV9	TRBD1	TRBJ2-3	.	16	TGTGCCAGCAGCGTCAGACAGGGCTCTGGCACAGATACGCAGTATTTT	CASSVRQGSGTDTQYF
TRBV5-6	.	TRBJ2-7	many	15	TGTGCCAGCAGCGTGGGGACCCTCGCGTCCTACGAGCAGTACTTC	CASSVGTLASYEQYF
TRBV7-9	TRBD1	TRBJ1-1	many	13	TGTGCCAGCAGCTGGGACAGCGACACTGAAGCTTTCTTT	CASSWDSDTEAFF
TRBV6-1	TRBD2	TRBJ2-7	.	17	TGTGCCAGCAGTAAGGGGACTAGCGGGGGTCCCTCCTACGAGCAGTACTTC	CASSKGTSGGPSYEQYF
TRBV20-1	TRBD1	TRBJ1-1	many	15	TGCAGTGCTAGTAACACAGGGGACATGAACACTGAAGCTTTCTTT	CSASNTGDMNTEAFF
TRBV10-3	.	TRBJ1-2	many	16	TGTGCCATCAGTGATGCTGCCCGCAATAAGGTCTATGGCTACACCTTC	CAISDAARNKVYGYTF
TRBV11-3	TRBD1	TRBJ1-1	many	15	TGTGCCAGCACCCTTTTCGGGACAGCGGGCACTGAAGCTTTCTTT	CASTLFGTAGTEAFF
TRBV20-1	TRBD2	TRBJ2-2	many	15	TGCAGTGCTGGGGGGGCGGGAGGAGTCACCGGGGAGCTGTTTTTT	CSAGGAGGVTGELFF
TRBV19	TRBD1	TRBJ2-1	few	15	TGTGCCAGTAGTATAATAGGGACAGGGGGAAATGAGCAGTTCTTC	CASSIIGTGGNEQFF
TRBV15	.	TRBJ1-1	many	13	TGTGCCACCAGCAGAGATGACCGCACTGAAGCTTTCTTT	CATSRDDRTEAFF
TRBV5-8	.	TRBJ2-3	few	21	TGTGCCAGCTCACCTACCTTCGGGCCCCCTTTACAGCTTCTCAGCACAGATACGCAGTATTTT	CASSPTFGPPLQLLSTDTQYF
TRBV14	TRBD2	TRBJ2-2	few	16	TGTGCCAGCAGCCAACTCCCGGGGGGGCAGACCGGGGAGCTGTTTTTT	CASSQLPGGQTGELFF
TRBV7-6	.	TRBJ2-7	few	15	TGTGCCAGCAGCCATAGGACGACAGACTTCTGGGAGCAGTACTTC	CASSHRTTDFWEQYF
TRBV7-8	.	TRBJ1-5	few	20	TGTGCCAGCAGCCAAGATCCCCCTACTCGGGGGTCGGGGAGCAATCAGCCCCAGCATTTT	CASSQDPPTRGSGSNQPQHF
TRBV20-1	.	TRBJ2-5	many	11	TGCAGTGCTAGAGGTTCGGGGACCCAGTACTTC	CSARGSGTQYF
TRBV6-1	.	TRBJ2-3	few	13	TGTGCCAGCAAGGGGGAGGGCACAGATACGCAGTATTTT	CASKGEGTDTQYF
TRBV18	TRBD2	TRBJ2-1	.	15	TGTGCCAGCTCACCACCTAGCGGGAGCCGAAATGAGCAGTTCTTC	CASSPPSGSRNEQFF
TRBV6-2/TRBV6-3	.	TRBJ2-3	.	14	TGTGCCAGCAGTGAAGACCTAGCGACGCATACGCAGTATTTT	CASSEDLATHTQYF
TRBV28	.	TRBJ2-5	many	14	TGTGCCAGCGATACCTGGCGACAACAAGAGACCCAGTACTTC	CASDTWRQQETQYF
TRBV6-1	.	TRBJ2-7	many	13	TGTGCCAGCAGTGAATGGGGGGTGGTGGAGCAGTACTTC	CASSEWGVVEQYF
TRBV7-2	.	TRBJ2-5	.	16	TGTGCCAGCAGCTTAGGCGCCGGGACTCCTCAAAGTTTTGGGTACTTC	CASSLGAGTPQSFGYF
TRBV7-6	.	TRBJ1-1	many	16	TGTGCCAGCAGCTTAGGCGGTTGGGGGCGAGGCACTGAAGCTTTCTTT	CASSLGGWGRGTEAFF
TRBV6-2/TRBV6-3	TRBD2	TRBJ2-2	many	14	TGTGCCAGCAGTTCACTAGCGGTCACCGGGGAGCTGTTTTTT	CASSSLAVTGELFF
TRBV12-3/TRBV12-4	.	TRBJ2-1	many	13	TGTGCCAGCAGTTTACGACAGGTCAATGAGCAGTTCTTC	CASSLRQVNEQFF
TRBV20-1	.	TRBJ1-1	many	11	TGCAGTGCTGTGTTGAACACTGAAGCTTTCTTT	CSAVLNTEAFF
TRBV7-9	.	TRBJ2-7	many	16	TGTGCCAGCAGCTTTCCTCCGGGCTTCTTAAACTACGAGCAGTACTTC	CASSFPPGFLNYEQYF
TRBV5-1	TRBD2	TRBJ2-6	.	16	TGCGCCAGCAGCTCAACTAGCGGGGCTGGGGCCAACGTCCTGACTTTC	CASSSTSGAGANVLTF
TRBV24-1	TRBD1	TRBJ1-1	many	13	TGTGCCACCAGGACGACAGGGGTCACTGAAGCTTTCTTT	CATRTTGVTEAFF
TRBV30	TRBD2	TRBJ2-3	many	16	TGTGCCTGGAGTGTACGACTAGCGGGAGCGGCAGATACGCAGTATTTT	CAWSVRLAGAADTQYF
TRBV19	.	TRBJ1-1	.	13	TGTGCCAGTAGTATAAATCAGGGTATTGAAGCTTTCTTT	CASSINQGIEAFF
TRBV19	TRBD2	TRBJ2-7	.	16	TGTGCCAGTAGTAATCCGGGACTAGCGGCTTCCTACGAGCAGTACTTC	CASSNPGLAASYEQYF
TRBV28	TRBD2	TRBJ2-7	many	16	TGTGCCAGCTCTTCGGGCTCTGGGGGGGGGTACTACGAGCAGTACTTC	CASSSGSGGGYYEQYF
TRBV4-3	.	TRBJ2-7	few	16	TGCGCCAGCAGCCAAGATCTGAGGGGGATGGGGGACGAGCAGTACTTC	CASSQDLRGMGDEQYF